This T cell receptor (beta chain) originates from a study of tumor-infiltrating lymphocytes in localized non-small cell lung cancer. General study points: Tumor T-cell fraction was not associated with recurrence-free survival.

The CDR3 is made up of 13 amino acids. V shed 0 bases and J shed 8 bases, with 10 bases lying between them. Germline CDR1 and CDR2: SGDLS and YYNGEE. The data were produced by immunoSEQ multiplex PCR, yet TCRdb's version contains in-frame clones alone and is incomplete. The sample contains approximately 15,000 clones, under 85% of which appear only once. A word on this clone: What it recognizes is unknown.

This rearrangement joins TRBV9 to TRBJ2-3; D gene ambiguous. The source is a human donor with non-small cell lung cancer. The sequenced sample consisted of lung tumor tissue. The CDR3: CASSVDPTGTQYF. The DNA of the CDR3 is TGTGCCAGCAGCGTAGACCCAACCGGTACGCAGTATTTT.